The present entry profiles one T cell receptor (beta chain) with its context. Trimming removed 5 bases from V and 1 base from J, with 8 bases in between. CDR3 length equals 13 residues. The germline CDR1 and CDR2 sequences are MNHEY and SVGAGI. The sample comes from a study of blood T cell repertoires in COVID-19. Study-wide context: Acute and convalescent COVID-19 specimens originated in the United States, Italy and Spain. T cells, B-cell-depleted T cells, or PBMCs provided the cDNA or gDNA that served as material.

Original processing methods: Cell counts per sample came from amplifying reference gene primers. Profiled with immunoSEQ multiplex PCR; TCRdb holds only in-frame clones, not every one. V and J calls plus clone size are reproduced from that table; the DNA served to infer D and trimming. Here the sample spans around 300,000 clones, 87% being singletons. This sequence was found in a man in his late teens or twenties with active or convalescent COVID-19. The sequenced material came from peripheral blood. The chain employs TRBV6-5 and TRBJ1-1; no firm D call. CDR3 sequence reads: CASSREQNTEAFF. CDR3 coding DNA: TGTGCCAGCAGTCGCGAGCAGAACACTGAAGCTTTCTTT.